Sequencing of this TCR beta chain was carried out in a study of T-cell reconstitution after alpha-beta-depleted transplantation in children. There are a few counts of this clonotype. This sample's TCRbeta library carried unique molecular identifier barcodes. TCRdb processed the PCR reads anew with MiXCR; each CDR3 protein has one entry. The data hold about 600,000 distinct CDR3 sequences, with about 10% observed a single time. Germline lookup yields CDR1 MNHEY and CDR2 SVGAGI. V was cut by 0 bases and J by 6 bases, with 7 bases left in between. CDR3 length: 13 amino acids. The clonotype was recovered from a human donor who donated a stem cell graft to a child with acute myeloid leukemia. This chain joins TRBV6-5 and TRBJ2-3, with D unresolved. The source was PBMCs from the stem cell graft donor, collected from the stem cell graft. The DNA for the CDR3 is TGTGCCAGCAGTTACTCGATCGTTGATACGCAGTATTTT. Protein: CASSYSIVDTQYF.